This TCR beta chain was profiled in a study of blood T cell repertoires in COVID-19. Overall study context: In each case, the material was cDNA or gDNA derived from T cells, B-cell-depleted T cells, or PBMCs.

Original processing notes: Reference gene primer amplification in the assay estimated nucleated cell counts. Some clones are missing from TCRdb's copy, which holds only in-frame ones; the method was immunoSEQ multiplex PCR. V and J calls and clone size follow that table, whereas D and trimming were derived from the DNA. The table includes approximately 97,000 clones, just over 90% detected once. In germline, CDR1 is SGHVS, CDR2 FQNEAQ. This CDR3 is 17 amino acids long. Trimming took 5 bases from V and 1 from J; bases not matched to a gene: 7. The TCR comes from a man in his fifties or sixties with acute or convalescent COVID-19. J is TRBJ2-6 and V is TRBV7-8, with 8 nucleotides matching TRBD1. The source material was peripheral blood. The CDR3 coding sequence is TGTGCCAGCAGCCCCGGACAGGGATTATCTGGGGCCAACGTCCTGACTTTC. Its protein product is CASSPGQGLSGANVLTF.